These 5 T cell receptor beta chains came from one sample sequenced in a study of blood T cell repertoires in COVID-19. The repertoire was sequenced with immunoSEQ multiplex PCR; TCRdb's copy has only in-frame clones and lacks some. The sample consists of roughly 120,000 clones, 90% to 95% of them appearing once. The sequenced sample consisted of peripheral blood. The source is a man aged 45-65 years with COVID-19, enrolled during active disease.

CDR3 amino acids: CASPLWGGPGTGLRTEAFF. The CDR3 nucleotides read TGCGCCAGTCCCCTTTGGGGGGGCCCCGGGACAGGGCTGAGGACTGAAGCTTTCTTT. The gene calls are TRBV5-1 and TRBJ1-1, with TRBD1 matching over 9 bases. The junction had 25 bases not matched to a gene; V was cut back by 8 bases and J by 5 bases. The CDR3 length is 19 residues. The germline CDR1 and CDR2 sequences are SGHRS and YFSETQ.

The rearrangement links TRBV6-1 to TRBJ1-2, with 10 bases matching TRBD1. The CDR3 has 14 amino acids. Germline V CDR1 and CDR2: MNHNS, SASEGT. The J segment lost 8 bases and the V segment lost 6 bases, leaving 9 bases of the junction unmatched. The CDR3 DNA is TGTGCCAGCAGGACGGGGGGACAGGGGAGGGGCTACACCTTC. Residues: CASRTGGQGRGYTF.

This chain uses TRBV1 with TRBJ1-6; no DNA check was done on the table's D call, TRBD1. TRBV1 is listed as a pseudogene. CDR3 length equals 19 residues. CDR3 amino acids: CTSSQEEGTWGLWDSPLHF. Written as DNA, the CDR3 is TGCACCAGCAGCCAAGAAGAGGGGACATGGGGCCTGTGGGATTCACCCCTCCACTTT.

In its sample, this clone was seen once. V usage is TRBV11-2 and J usage is TRBJ2-2; TRBD1 matches 11 bases. Germline CDR1 reads SGHAT; CDR2 reads FQNNGV. CDR3 length: 18 residues. V gave up 5 bases and J gave up 5 bases; unmatched junction bases: 13. The CDR3: CASSPRLPGQGETGELFF. CDR3 nucleotide sequence: TGTGCCAGCAGCCCCCGATTACCGGGACAGGGGGAAACCGGGGAGCTGTTTTTT. Using reference TRBV11-2 and TRBJ2-2 for the parts outside the CDR3, the full variable domain is EAGVAQSPRYKIIEKRQSVAFWCNPISGHATLYWYQQILGQGPKLLIQFQNNGVVDDSQLPKDRFSAERLKGVDSTLKIQPAKLEDSAVYLCASSPRLPGQGETGELFFGEGSRLTVL.

The CDR3 DNA reads TGTGCCAGCAGTTACGGGACAGGGATCTACGAGCAGTACGTC. Encoded protein: CASSYGTGIYEQYV. The chain uses TRBV6-2 or TRBV6-3 and TRBJ2-7; 9 positions agree with TRBD1. V trimming: 2 bases; J trimming: 3 bases; junction bases outside the gene matches: 2. Germline CDR1 MNHEY, CDR2 SVGEGT. This CDR3 is built from 14 residues.